These 23 T cell receptor beta chains came from one sample sequenced in a study of identical twins (dated by TCRdb to 2016 to 2017). Receptors were amplified or captured by 5' RACE. For sequencing, an Illumina HiSeq 2000 was employed. TCRdb reprocessing: public reads trimmed at Q25 with fastp, clones called with MiXCR, in-frame beta chains kept. Each entry merges the rows of one CDR3 protein and shows their most common DNA and genes. The sample table contains 230,000 or so distinct CDR3 sequences; only one count was recorded for approximately 8.3% of them. The top ten constitute over 2.5% of the sample. The same data also contributed to another study, on yellow fever vaccine responses in identical twins.

Sequencing input: CD8+ T cells sorted from blood. Receptors were obtained from a woman aged 18-29 years in good health.

The chain recombines TRBV6-5 with TRBJ2-5; no reliable D call. The length of the CDR3 is 18 residues. V lost 0 bases, J lost 1 base, and 18 bases lay in between. The V gene's germline CDR1 is MNHEY and CDR2 SVGAGI. The CDR3 is CASSYSPREDRSQETQYF. CDR3 sequence (DNA): TGTGCCAGCAGTTACTCTCCTCGCGAAGATCGGTCCCAAGAGACCCAGTACTTC.

This clonotype came up many times. The V and J genes are TRBV20-1 and TRBJ1-6; D unresolved. CDR1 is DFQATT and CDR2 is SNEGSKA in the germline V gene (reference sequence). V was trimmed by 0 bases and J by 9 bases, leaving 15 bases between them. This CDR3 is built from 15 residues. The CDR3 DNA reads as TGCAGTGCTAGAGATTTTAAGTCAGACACTTCACCCCTCCACTTT. Amino acids: CSARDFKSDTSPLHF.

This chain uses TRBV11-2 with TRBJ2-2, with 9 bases fitting TRBD2. Per germline, CDR1 SGHAT and CDR2 FQNNGV. The V and J ends lost 0 bases and 4 bases, in that order; junction bases with no gene match: 6. The CDR3 has 17 amino acids. The CDR3 is CASSLEFAGGPTGELFF. CDR3 DNA: TGTGCCAGCAGCTTAGAATTTGCGGGGGGGCCCACCGGGGAGCTGTTTTTT.

The V gene is TRBV25-1, the J gene TRBJ2-5, with D perhaps being TRBD1 or TRBD2 (5 bases each). The V end lost 3 bases, the J end lost 5 bases, and 16 bases lay between the germline ends. This CDR3 has 15 residues. The germline gives CDR1 MGHDK, CDR2 SYGVNS. The CDR3 here is CASSESGRGAETQYF. The DNA for the CDR3 is TGTGCCAGCAGTGAGTCGGGAAGGGGCGCGGAGACCCAGTACTTC.

This clonotype has at least ten counts. The chain joins TRBV6-5 to TRBJ2-5; weak D call: TRBD2 (5 bases). Trimming removed 6 bases from V and 5 bases from J, with 10 bases in between. Per germline, CDR1 MNHEY and CDR2 SVGAGI. This CDR3 contains 12 residues. The CDR3 nucleotides are TGTGCCAGCAGAGGGAGTACCGAGACCCAGTACTTC. Protein sequence: CASRGSTETQYF.

This clonotype was seen ten or more times. The rearrangement joins TRBV7-9 to TRBJ2-1, with 13 positions matching TRBD2. CDR1 is SEHNR, CDR2 FQNEAQ, per germline (reference sequence). V shed 0 bases and J 8 bases; nucleotides not matched to a gene: 7. The CDR3 consists of 17 residues. CDR3 coding DNA: TGTGCCAGCAGCTTAGCGCCACTAGCGGGGGGGCAGGATGAGCAGTTCTTC. As protein: CASSLAPLAGGQDEQFF.

The genes are TRBV3-1 and TRBJ2-3, with TRBD1 matching over 7 bases. The CDR3 sequence is 16 residues long. CDR1 LGHDT and CDR2 YNNKEL come from the germline V gene (reference sequence). The trim removed 4 bases at V and 6 bases at J, leaving 13 bases unmatched. The CDR3, as DNA: TGTGCCAGCAGCCCCCCACCCCTAACAGGGGCGGATACGCAGTATTTT. Translated: CASSPPPLTGADTQYF.

This clonotype was counted a few times. The V gene is TRBV7-6, the J gene TRBJ2-7; 12 nucleotides match TRBD1. The CDR3 is made up of 16 amino acids. V shed 6 bases, J shed 7 bases, and the junction held 13 bases outside the gene matches. CDR1 is SGHVS and CDR2 is FNYEAQ in the germline V gene. DNA of the CDR3: TGTGCCAGCAGTTTTCTCCGGGACAGGGGGCGGGGGGAGCAGTACTTC. Amino acid sequence: CASSFLRDRGRGEQYF.

This clonotype was counted only a few times. This chain joins TRBV28 and TRBJ2-5, with TRBD2 identical over 14 bases. Germline assignment: CDR1 MDHEN and CDR2 SYDVKM. CDR3 size: 16 residues. Germline trimming cut 4 bases from V and 5 bases from J; bases unmatched to any gene: 6. CDR3 residues: CASSWTSGRSEETQYF. The DNA for the CDR3 is TGTGCCAGCAGTTGGACTAGCGGGAGGTCTGAGGAGACCCAGTACTTC.

This clonotype has just a few counts. This rearrangement joins TRBV28 to TRBJ2-7, with D perhaps being TRBD1 or TRBD2 (7 bases each). The length of the CDR3 is 16 residues. Germline-derived CDR1 and CDR2 are MDHEN and SYDVKM. The V and J ends lost 8 bases and 0 bases respectively, with 20 bases between them. CDR3 nucleotides: TGTGCCAGCCAGGGGGGGGGGGACTACCACTCCTACGAGCAGTACTTC. It is translated as CASQGGGDYHSYEQYF.

This chain uses TRBV5-6 with TRBJ1-5; tentative D call: TRBD1 (6 bases). In germline, CDR1 is SGHDT, CDR2 YYEEEE. This CDR3 is built from 15 residues. The V and J ends lost 1 base and 9 bases respectively, with 17 bases between them. CDR3 residues: CASSLNGDNVWPQHF. The CDR3 nucleotides read TGTGCCAGCAGCTTGAATGGGGACAATGTTTGGCCCCAGCATTTT.

This clonotype was seen ten or more times. The rearrangement links TRBV20-1 to TRBJ1-1; tentatively, D is TRBD1 (5 bases). The CDR3 consists of 15 residues. Per germline, CDR1 DFQATT and CDR2 SNEGSKA (reference sequence). Trimming stripped 1 base from V and 0 bases from J, with 12 bases between. The CDR3 loop reads CSARVTGPMNTEAFF. The CDR3, as DNA: TGCAGTGCTAGAGTTACAGGACCGATGAACACTGAAGCTTTCTTT.

The chain is built from TRBV24-1 and TRBJ2-2, with D unresolved. CDR1 KGHDR and CDR2 SFDVKD come from the germline V gene. This CDR3 is 14 amino acids long. V lost 0 bases and J 5 bases, leaving 6 bases between the germline ends. The CDR3 loop reads CATSDLTVTGELFF. DNA for the CDR3: TGTGCCACCAGTGATTTGACGGTTACCGGGGAGCTGTTTTTT.

The chain links TRBV24-1 to TRBJ2-5; D is possibly TRBD1 (5 bases). The V gene lost 3 bases and the J gene lost 4 bases, with 20 bases spanning the gap. CDR1 and CDR2 (germline): KGHDR, SFDVKD. CDR3 length: 17 residues. This CDR3 reads CATSDQQTDDGRETQYF. Written as DNA, the CDR3 is TGTGCCACCAGTGATCAACAGACAGACGATGGACGAGAGACCCAGTACTTC.

This clonotype came up a few times. This chain links TRBV12-3 or TRBV12-4 with TRBJ2-3; unclear D gene. Trimming took off 5 bases at V and 5 bases at J, with 5 bases between the two ends. The CDR3 totals 11 residues. CDR3 nucleotides: TGTGCCAGCAGTCCTAAAGATACGCAGTATTTT. Translating gives CASSPKDTQYF.

This clonotype has just a few counts. This chain links TRBV29-1 with TRBJ2-7; the match to TRBD1 covers 8 bases. The CDR3 is 13 amino acids. V lost 4 bases, J lost 0 bases, and 2 bases stayed unmatched. Germline values: CDR1 SQVTM, CDR2 ANQGSEA. The CDR3 DNA reads as TGCAGCGTTGGGACAGGGTACTCCTACGAGCAGTACTTC. Translation gives CSVGTGYSYEQYF.

This chain joins TRBV12-3 or TRBV12-4 and TRBJ1-2; D gene uncertain. The length of the CDR3 is 15 residues. The V end lost 6 bases, the J end lost 2 bases, and 16 bases lay between the germline ends. CDR3 sequence: CASSLLVGVNYGYTF. CDR3 DNA sequence: TGTGCCAGCAGCCTTCTAGTGGGAGTCAACTATGGCTACACCTTC.

At least ten counts were recorded for this clonotype. V gene TRBV29-1 combines with J gene TRBJ2-5, with D perhaps matching TRBD2 (6 bases). The CDR3 covers 14 residues. The ends were cut back, 3 bases at V and 4 bases at J, with 15 bases in the middle. Germline CDR1 SQVTM, CDR2 ANQGSEA. The CDR3 loop reads CSVDIGGQGETQYF. The CDR3 nucleotides are TGCAGCGTTGATATCGGAGGGCAGGGAGAGACCCAGTACTTC.

This clonotype was seen many times. In nucleotides, the CDR3 is TGTGCCAGCAGCTGGGAAGGGGGGAACACTGAAGCTTTCTTT. This sequence encodes CASSWEGGNTEAFF. The chain recombines TRBV5-5 with TRBJ1-1; a weak D match, TRBD1 (6 bases). This CDR3 is built from 14 residues. From germline, CDR1 is SGHKS and CDR2 YYEKEE (reference sequence). Trimming left V 3 bases short and J 1 base short, with 10 bases between.

The chain joins TRBV20-1 to TRBJ2-7; D unresolved. In germline, CDR1 is DFQATT, CDR2 SNEGSKA (reference sequence). The CDR3 loop spans 14 amino acids. V was shortened by 0 bases and J by 0 bases, with 9 bases between the two germline ends. CDR3 bases: TGCAGTGCTAGAGATGAGAGGAGCTCCTACGAGCAGTACTTC. It translates to CSARDERSSYEQYF.

Concerning this clonotype: Being one base from a much bigger clone, this may be a read error. The CDR3 spells CASSKGRGVFTDTQYF. The CDR3 DNA follows: TGTGCCAGCAGCAAAGGGAGAGGAGTTTTCACAGATACGCAGTATTTT. V and J are TRBV11-2 and TRBJ2-3, with D tentatively TRBD2 (5 bases). The CDR3 totals 16 residues. V was cut by 5 bases and J by 2 bases, with 17 bases left in between. Germline lookup yields CDR1 SGHAT and CDR2 FQNNGV. The whole variable domain, filled in from reference TRBV11-2 and TRBJ2-3, reads EAGVAQSPRYKIIEKRQSVAFWCNPISGHATLYWYQQILGQGPKLLIQFQNNGVVDDSQLPKDRFSAERLKGVDSTLKIQPAKLEDSAVYLCASSKGRGVFTDTQYFGPGTRLTVL.

There are many counts of this clonotype. The CDR3 here is CASPLYGYTF. The DNA for the CDR3 is TGTGCCAGCCCCCTCTATGGCTACACCTTC. J is TRBJ1-2 and V is TRBV2; D not resolved. V was shortened by 8 bases and J by 4 bases, with 5 bases between the two germline ends. The CDR3 runs to 10 residues. The germline gives CDR1 SNHLY, CDR2 FYNNEI.

This clonotype was observed many times. V gene TRBV10-3 combines with J gene TRBJ2-1; D is perhaps TRBD1 or TRBD2 (5 bases each). The germline V gene has CDR1 ENHRY and CDR2 SYGVKD. The V gene lost 2 bases and the J gene lost 12 bases, with 17 bases spanning the gap. The CDR3 contains 14 residues. The CDR3 bases are TGTGCCATCAGTGAGCCCGGGACCGAAAGAAGGCAGTTCTTC. Its translation: CAISEPGTERRQFF.